This T cell receptor (beta chain) was sequenced for a study of technical replicates of blood from a handful of donors. This CDR3 has 14 residues. J was trimmed by 7 bases and V by 5 bases; bases with no gene match: 6. Germline V lookup: CDR1 LNHDA, CDR2 SQIVND (reference sequence). Produced via immunoSEQ multiplex PCR; TCRdb's table is partial and in-frame only. The table lists about 13,000 clones, 80% to 90% of them singletons. J is TRBJ1-5 and V is TRBV19; 9 bases are shared with TRBD1. Sequencing used PBMCs. The TCR sequence derives from a human donor in good health. CDR3 DNA: TGTGCCAGTAGTCAAACAGGGGGCGGACAGCCCCAGCATTTT. Amino acids: CASSQTGGGQPQHF.